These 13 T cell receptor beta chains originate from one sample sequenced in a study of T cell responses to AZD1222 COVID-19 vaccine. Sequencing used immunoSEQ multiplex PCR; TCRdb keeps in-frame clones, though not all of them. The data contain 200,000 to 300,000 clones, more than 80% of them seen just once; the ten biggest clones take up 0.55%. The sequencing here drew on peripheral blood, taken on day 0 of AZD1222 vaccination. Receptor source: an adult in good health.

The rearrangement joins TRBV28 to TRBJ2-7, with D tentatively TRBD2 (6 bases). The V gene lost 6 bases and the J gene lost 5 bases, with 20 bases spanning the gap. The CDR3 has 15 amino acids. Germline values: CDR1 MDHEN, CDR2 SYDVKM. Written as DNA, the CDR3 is TGTGCCAGCAGCCCTTGGGGGGTACGTCTTGACGAGCAGTACTTC. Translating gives CASSPWGVRLDEQYF.

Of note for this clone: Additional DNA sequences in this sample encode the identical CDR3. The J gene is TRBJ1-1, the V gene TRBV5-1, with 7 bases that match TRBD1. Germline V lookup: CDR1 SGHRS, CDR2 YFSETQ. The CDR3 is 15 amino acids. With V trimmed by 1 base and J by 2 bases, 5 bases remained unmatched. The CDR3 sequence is CASSLIGDRNTEAFF. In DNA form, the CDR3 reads TGCGCCAGCAGCTTGATCGGGGACAGAAACACTGAAGCTTTCTTT.

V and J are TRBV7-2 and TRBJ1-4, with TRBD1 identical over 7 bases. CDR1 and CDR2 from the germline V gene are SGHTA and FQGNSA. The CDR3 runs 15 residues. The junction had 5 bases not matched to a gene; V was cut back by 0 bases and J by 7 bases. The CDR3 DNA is TGTGCCAGCAGCTTAGCGGCGGCAGGGGGTGAAAAACTGTTTTTT. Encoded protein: CASSLAAAGGEKLFF.

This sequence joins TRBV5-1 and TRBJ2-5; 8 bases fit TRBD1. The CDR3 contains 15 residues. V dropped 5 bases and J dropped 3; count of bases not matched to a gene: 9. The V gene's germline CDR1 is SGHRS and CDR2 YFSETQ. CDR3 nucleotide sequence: TGCGCCAGCAGTTTTACCGGGACAGGAGAAGAGACCCAGTACTTC. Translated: CASSFTGTGEETQYF. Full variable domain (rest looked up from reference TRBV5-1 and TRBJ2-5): KAGVTQTPRYLIKTRGQQVTLSCSPISGHRSVSWYQQTPGQGLQFLFEYFSETQRNKGNFPGRFSGRQFSNSRSEMNVSTLELGDSALYLCASSFTGTGEETQYFGPGTRLLVL.

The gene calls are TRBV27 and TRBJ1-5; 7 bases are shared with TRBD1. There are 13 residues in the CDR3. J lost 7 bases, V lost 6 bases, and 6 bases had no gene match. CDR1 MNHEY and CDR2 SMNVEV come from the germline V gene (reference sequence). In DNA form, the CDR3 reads TGTGCCAGCAGCGACAGGGAGGGCCAGCCCCAGCATTTT. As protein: CASSDREGQPQHF.

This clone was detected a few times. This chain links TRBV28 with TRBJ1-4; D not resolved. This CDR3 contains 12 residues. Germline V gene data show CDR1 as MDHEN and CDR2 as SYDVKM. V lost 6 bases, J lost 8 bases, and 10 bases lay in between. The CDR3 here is CASRSRGEKLFF. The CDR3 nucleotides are TGTGCCAGCAGGTCTCGGGGAGAAAAACTGTTTTTT.

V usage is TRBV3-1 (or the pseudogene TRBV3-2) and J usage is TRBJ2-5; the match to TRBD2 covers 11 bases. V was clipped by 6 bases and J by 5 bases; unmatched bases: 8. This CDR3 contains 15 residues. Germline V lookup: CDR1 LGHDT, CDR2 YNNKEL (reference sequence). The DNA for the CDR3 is TGTGCCAGCAGTCGACTAGCGGGGTCCCGGGAGACCCAGTACTTC. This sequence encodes CASSRLAGSRETQYF.

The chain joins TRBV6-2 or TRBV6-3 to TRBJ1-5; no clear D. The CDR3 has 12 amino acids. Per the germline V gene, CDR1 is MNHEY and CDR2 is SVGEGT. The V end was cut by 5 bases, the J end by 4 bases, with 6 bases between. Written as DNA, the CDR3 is TGTGCCAGCAGTCACTGGAATCAGCCCCAGCATTTT. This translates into CASSHWNQPQHF.

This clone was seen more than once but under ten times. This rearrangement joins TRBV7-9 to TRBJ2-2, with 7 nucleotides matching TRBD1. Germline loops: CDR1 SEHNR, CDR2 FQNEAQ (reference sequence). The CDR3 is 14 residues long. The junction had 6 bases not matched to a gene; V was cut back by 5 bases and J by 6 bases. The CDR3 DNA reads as TGTGCCAGCAGCCCTCGACAGGGTGCCGGGGAGCTGTTTTTT. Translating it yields CASSPRQGAGELFF.

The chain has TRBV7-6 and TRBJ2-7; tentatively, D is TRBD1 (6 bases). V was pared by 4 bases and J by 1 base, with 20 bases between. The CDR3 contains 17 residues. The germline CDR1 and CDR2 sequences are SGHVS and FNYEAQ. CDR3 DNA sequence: TGTGCCAGCAGCTCTCGGACAGCAGGAACTTTTTCCTACGAGCAGTACTTC. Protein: CASSSRTAGTFSYEQYF. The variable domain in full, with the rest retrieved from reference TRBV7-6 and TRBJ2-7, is GAGVSQSPRYKVTKRGQDVALRCDPISGHVSLYWYRQALGQGPEFLTYFNYEAQQDKSGLPNDRFSAERPEGSISTLTIQRTEQRDSAMYRCASSSRTAGTFSYEQYFGPGTRLTVT.

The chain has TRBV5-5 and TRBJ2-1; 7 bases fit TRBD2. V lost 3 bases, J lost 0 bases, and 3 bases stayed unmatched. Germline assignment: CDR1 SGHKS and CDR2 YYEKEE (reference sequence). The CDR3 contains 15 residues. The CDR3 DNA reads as TGTGCCAGCAGCTCAACTAGCGACTCCTACAATGAGCAGTTCTTC. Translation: CASSSTSDSYNEQFF.

CDR3 nucleotide sequence: TGTGCCAGCCATACTCGGGGTTTCACAGATACGCAGTATTTT. It encodes CASHTRGFTDTQYF. This chain joins TRBV2 and TRBJ2-3; D perhaps matches TRBD2 (5 bases). Trimming cost V 8 bases and J 2 bases, with 14 bases left between them. Looked up from germline, CDR1 is SNHLY and CDR2 is FYNNEI. The CDR3 spans 14 residues.

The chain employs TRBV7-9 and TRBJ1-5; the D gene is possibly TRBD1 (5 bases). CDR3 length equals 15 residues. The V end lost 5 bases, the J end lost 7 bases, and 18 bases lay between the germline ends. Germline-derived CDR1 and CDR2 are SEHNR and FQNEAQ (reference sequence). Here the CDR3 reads CASSTGTSPRQPQHF. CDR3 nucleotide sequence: TGTGCCAGCAGCACCGGGACCTCCCCCCGGCAGCCCCAGCATTTT.